This TCR beta chain was retrieved from a study of CD8 T cells in ankylosing spondylitis. Unmatched junction bases numbered 10, after V lost 5 bases and J lost 7 bases. The CDR3 sequence is 15 residues long. Study outcomes and limitations: What appeared characteristic of ankylosing spondylitis blood was a TCR beta motif of eight highly homologous variants. Certain motif variants had earlier been reported in reactive arthritis synovial fluid and blood.

Note on this clonotype: The antigen is not known.

Molecular-barcoded quantitative 5'-RACE produced these TCR beta libraries. One entry per CDR3 protein, called by TCRdb with MiXCR from the 5' RACE reads. The sample records approximately 290,000 distinct CDR3 sequences, 20% to 25% being singletons. Sequenced: blood, either unsorted or a sorted T cell fraction (not recorded which). The chain employs TRBV12-3 or TRBV12-4 and TRBJ2-1; 8 nucleotides agree with TRBD1. The TCR comes from a female donor with ankylosing spondylitis or in good health (not recorded which). The CDR3 reads CASSRLGQAFNEQFF. CDR3 sequence (DNA): TGTGCCAGCAGTCGATTGGGACAGGCCTTTAATGAGCAGTTCTTC.